These 8 T cell receptor beta chains originate from one sample sequenced in a study of blood T cell repertoires in COVID-19. TCRdb keeps only in-frame clones here, not all; method: immunoSEQ multiplex PCR. The sample consists of approximately 69,000 clones, roughly 79% of them appearing once. The sequenced material came from peripheral blood. The receptors were sampled from a man aged 55 to 70 with acute or convalescent COVID-19.

The chain employs TRBV2 and TRBJ1-5; 7 bases agree with TRBD1. Germline V lookup: CDR1 SNHLY, CDR2 FYNNEI. The CDR3 extends over 14 amino acids. Germline trimming cut 4 bases from V and 6 bases from J; bases unmatched to any gene: 6. CDR3 nucleotides: TGTGCCAGCAGTGGAGGGACAGTTGCTCAGCCCCAGCATTTT. Translated, it gives CASSGGTVAQPQHF.

V is TRBV18 and J is TRBJ1-6, with D possibly being TRBD1 (6 bases). V was cut by 0 bases and J by 10 bases, with 13 bases left in between. Germline assignment: CDR1 KGHSH and CDR2 LQKENI. This CDR3 has 15 residues. The CDR3: CASSPPGGLGSPLHF. DNA for the CDR3: TGTGCCAGCTCACCACCGGGGGGGCTCGGGTCACCCCTCCACTTT.

This clone came up once. V usage is TRBV11-2 and J usage is TRBJ2-1; TRBD2 agrees at 11 bases. The germline gives CDR1 SGHAT, CDR2 FQNNGV. V was clipped by 10 bases and J by 3 bases; unmatched bases: 5. This CDR3 comprises 14 residues. DNA for the CDR3: TGTGCCACCCTTACTAGCGGGGGCTACAATGAGCAGTTCTTC. Translated: CATLTSGGYNEQFF. The full variable domain, its missing parts supplied by reference TRBV11-2 and TRBJ2-1, is EAGVAQSPRYKIIEKRQSVAFWCNPISGHATLYWYQQILGQGPKLLIQFQNNGVVDDSQLPKDRFSAERLKGVDSTLKIQPAKLEDSAVYLCATLTSGGYNEQFFGPGTRLTVL.

The chain joins TRBV6-4 to TRBJ1-1; tentatively, D is TRBD1 (6 bases). Deletions cut 6 bases from V and 2 bases from J, with 22 bases between. Germline V CDR1 and CDR2: MRHNA, SNTAGT. CDR3 length: 17 residues. DNA for the CDR3: TGTGCCAGCAGAAGTGGAGTGTCTAGGGGGAATAACACTGAAGCTTTCTTT. This gives the protein CASRSGVSRGNNTEAFF.

This clone was observed a few times. The CDR3 bases are TGTGCCACCAGTGACCTGAGTGGGACAGCCTTCTATGGCTACACCTTC. Translation: CATSDLSGTAFYGYTF. The chain links TRBV24-1 to TRBJ1-2, with 7 bases matching TRBD1. This CDR3 has 16 residues. With 4 bases clipped from V and 4 bases from J, the junction kept 11 bases outside the gene matches. Germline V gives CDR1 KGHDR, CDR2 SFDVKD.

This sequence joins TRBV4-1 and TRBJ1-3; 10 bases are shared with TRBD1. The CDR3 has 18 amino acids. V lost 2 bases, J lost 4 bases, and 11 bases stayed unmatched. CDR1 and CDR2 (germline): MGHRA, YSYEKL. This chain's CDR3 is CASSQRTGGGWTGNTIYF. DNA of the CDR3: TGCGCCAGCAGCCAACGGACAGGGGGAGGCTGGACGGGAAACACCATATATTTT.

This sequence joins TRBV5-1 and TRBJ2-5; TRBD2 might be the D (5 bases). There are 15 residues in the CDR3. From germline, CDR1 is SGHRS and CDR2 YFSETQ. V dropped 2 bases and J dropped 6 bases, with 17 bases sitting between them. This CDR3 is CASSLQLGRQQTQYF. CDR3 DNA: TGCGCCAGCAGCTTACAACTAGGGCGACAACAGACCCAGTACTTC.

The chain employs TRBV19 and TRBJ2-6; 14 bases map to TRBD2. CDR1 is LNHDA and CDR2 is SQIVND in the germline V gene (reference sequence). The J segment lost 0 bases and the V segment lost 6 bases, leaving 13 bases of the junction unmatched. This CDR3 has 21 amino acids. CDR3 sequence: CASRPTSGGARYNSGANVLTF. CDR3 bases: TGTGCCAGTAGACCGACTAGCGGGGGGGCCAGGTATAACTCTGGGGCCAACGTCCTGACTTTC.